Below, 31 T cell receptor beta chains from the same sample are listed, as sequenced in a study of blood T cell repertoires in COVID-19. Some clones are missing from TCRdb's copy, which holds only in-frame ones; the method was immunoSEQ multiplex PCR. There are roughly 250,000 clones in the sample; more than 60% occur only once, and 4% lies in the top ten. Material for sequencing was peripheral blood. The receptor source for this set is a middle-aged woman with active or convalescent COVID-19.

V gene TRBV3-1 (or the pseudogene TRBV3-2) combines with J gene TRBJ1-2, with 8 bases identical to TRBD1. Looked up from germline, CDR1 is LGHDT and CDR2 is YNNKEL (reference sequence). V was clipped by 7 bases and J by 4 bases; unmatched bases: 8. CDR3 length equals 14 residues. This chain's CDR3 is CASTQGAGAYGYTF. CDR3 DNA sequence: TGTGCCAGCACCCAGGGGGCAGGAGCCTATGGCTACACCTTC.

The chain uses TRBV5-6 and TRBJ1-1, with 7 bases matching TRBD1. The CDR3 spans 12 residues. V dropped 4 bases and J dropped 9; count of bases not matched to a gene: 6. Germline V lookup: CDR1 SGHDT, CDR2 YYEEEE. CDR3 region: CASSPGGLQAFF. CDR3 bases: TGTGCCAGCAGCCCAGGGGGTCTGCAAGCTTTCTTT.

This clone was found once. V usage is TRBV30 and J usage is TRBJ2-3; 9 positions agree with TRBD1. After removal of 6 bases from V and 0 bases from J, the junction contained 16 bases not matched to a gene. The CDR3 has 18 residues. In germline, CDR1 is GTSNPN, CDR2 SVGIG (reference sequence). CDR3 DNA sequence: TGTGCCTGCCGCAATCCGGGACAGGGTCTTAGTAGCACAGATACGCAGTATTTT. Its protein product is CACRNPGQGLSSTDTQYF.

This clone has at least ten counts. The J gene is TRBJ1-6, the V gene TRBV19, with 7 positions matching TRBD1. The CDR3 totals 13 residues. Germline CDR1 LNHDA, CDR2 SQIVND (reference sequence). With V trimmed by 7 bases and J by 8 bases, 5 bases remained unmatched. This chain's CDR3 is CASTRDSYSPLHF. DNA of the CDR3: TGTGCCAGTACCCGGGACAGTTATTCACCCCTCCACTTT.

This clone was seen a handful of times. CDR3 in DNA: TGTGCCAGCAGTCCGGCAGGGGACGGCTATGGCTACACCTTC. Amino acid sequence: CASSPAGDGYGYTF. The V call is TRBV6-5, the J call TRBJ1-2; TRBD1 might be the D (6 bases). Germline-derived CDR1 and CDR2 are MNHEY and SVGAGI. This CDR3 comprises 14 residues. Trimming stripped 5 bases from V and 4 bases from J, with 14 bases between.

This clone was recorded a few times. The CDR3 here is CAISGGLAGNTGELFF. CDR3 nucleotide sequence: TGTGCCATCAGTGGGGGACTAGCGGGAAACACCGGGGAGCTGTTTTTT. The chain employs TRBV10-3 and TRBJ2-2, with 13 nucleotides matching TRBD2. Per germline, CDR1 ENHRY and CDR2 SYGVKD. The CDR3 sequence is 16 residues long. Trimming took 4 bases from V and 2 from J; bases not matched to a gene: 1.

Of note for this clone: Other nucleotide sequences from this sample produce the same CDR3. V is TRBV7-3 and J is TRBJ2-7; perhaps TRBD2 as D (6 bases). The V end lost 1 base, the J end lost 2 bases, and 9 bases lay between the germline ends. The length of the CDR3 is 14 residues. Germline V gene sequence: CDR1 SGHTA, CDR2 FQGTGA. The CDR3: CASSLNGGTYEQYF. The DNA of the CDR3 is TGTGCCAGCAGCTTAAATGGGGGGACCTACGAGCAGTACTTC. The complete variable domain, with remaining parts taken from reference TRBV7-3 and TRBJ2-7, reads GAGVSQTPSNKVTEKGKYVELRCDPISGHTALYWYRQSLGQGPEFLIYFQGTGAADDSGLPNDRFFAVRPEGSVSTLKIQRTERGDSAVYLCASSLNGGTYEQYFGPGTRLTVT.

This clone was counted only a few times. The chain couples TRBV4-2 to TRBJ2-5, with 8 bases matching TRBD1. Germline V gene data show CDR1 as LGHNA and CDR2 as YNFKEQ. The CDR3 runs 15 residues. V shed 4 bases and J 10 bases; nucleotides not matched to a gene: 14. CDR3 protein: CASSLGTGKIRDQYF. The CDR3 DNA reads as TGTGCCAGCAGCCTCGGGACAGGCAAGATAAGAGACCAGTACTTC.

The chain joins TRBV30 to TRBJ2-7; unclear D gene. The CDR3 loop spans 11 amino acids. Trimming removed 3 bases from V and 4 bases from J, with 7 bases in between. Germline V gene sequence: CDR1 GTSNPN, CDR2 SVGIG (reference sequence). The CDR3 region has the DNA TGTGCCTGGAGCGAGAGTTACGAGCAGTACTTC. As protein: CAWSESYEQYF.

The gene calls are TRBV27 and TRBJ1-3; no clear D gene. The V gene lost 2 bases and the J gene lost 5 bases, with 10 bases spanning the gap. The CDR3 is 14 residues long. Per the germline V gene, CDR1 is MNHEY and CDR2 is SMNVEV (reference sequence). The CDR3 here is CASSLDRRRNTIYF. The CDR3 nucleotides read TGTGCCAGCAGTTTAGATCGGAGGCGAAACACCATATATTTT.

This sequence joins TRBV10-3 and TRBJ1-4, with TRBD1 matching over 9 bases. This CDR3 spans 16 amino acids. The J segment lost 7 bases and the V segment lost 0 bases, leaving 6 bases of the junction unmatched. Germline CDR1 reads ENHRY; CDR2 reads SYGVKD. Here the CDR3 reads CAISESVGTGLEKLFF. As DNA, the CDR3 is TGTGCCATCAGTGAGTCGGTTGGGACAGGGCTTGAAAAACTGTTTTTT.

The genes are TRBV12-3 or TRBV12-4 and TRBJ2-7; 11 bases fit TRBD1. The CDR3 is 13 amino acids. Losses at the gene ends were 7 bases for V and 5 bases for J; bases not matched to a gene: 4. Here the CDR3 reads CASTRDRGNEQYF. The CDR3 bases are TGTGCCAGCACCCGGGACAGGGGGAACGAGCAGTACTTC.

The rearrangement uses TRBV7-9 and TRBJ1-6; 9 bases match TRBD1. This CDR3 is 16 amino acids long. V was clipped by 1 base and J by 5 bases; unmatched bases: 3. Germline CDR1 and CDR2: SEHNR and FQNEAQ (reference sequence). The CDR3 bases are TGTGCCAGCAGCTTAGGACAGGGGGAAGATAATTCACCCCTCCACTTT. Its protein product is CASSLGQGEDNSPLHF.

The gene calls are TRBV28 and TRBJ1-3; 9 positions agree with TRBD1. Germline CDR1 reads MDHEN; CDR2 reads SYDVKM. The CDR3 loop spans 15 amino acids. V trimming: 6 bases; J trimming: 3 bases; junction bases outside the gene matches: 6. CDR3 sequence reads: CASRYRGLVGNTIYF. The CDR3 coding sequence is TGTGCCAGCAGGTACAGGGGGCTGGTTGGAAACACCATATATTTT.

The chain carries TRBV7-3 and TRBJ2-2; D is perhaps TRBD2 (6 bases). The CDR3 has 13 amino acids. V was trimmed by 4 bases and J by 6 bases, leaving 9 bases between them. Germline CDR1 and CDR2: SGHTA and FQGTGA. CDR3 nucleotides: TGTGCCAGCAGCTCAGGGAGGTCCGGGGAGCTGTTTTTT. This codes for CASSSGRSGELFF.

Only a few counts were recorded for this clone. The CDR3 sequence is CASSLRLAGGQNEQFF. The CDR3 DNA reads TGCGCCAGCAGCCTCCGACTAGCGGGGGGGCAAAACGAGCAGTTCTTC. The V gene is TRBV5-1, the J gene TRBJ2-1, with TRBD2 identical over 14 bases. V trimming: 4 bases; J trimming: 10 bases; junction bases outside the gene matches: 10. Germline V gene data show CDR1 as SGHRS and CDR2 as YFSETQ. This CDR3 has 16 residues.

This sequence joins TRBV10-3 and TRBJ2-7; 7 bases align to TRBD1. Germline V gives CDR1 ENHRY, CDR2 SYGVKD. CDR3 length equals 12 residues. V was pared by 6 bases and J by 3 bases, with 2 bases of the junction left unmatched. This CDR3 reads CAIRGQDYEQYF. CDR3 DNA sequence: TGTGCCATCAGAGGACAGGACTACGAGCAGTACTTC.

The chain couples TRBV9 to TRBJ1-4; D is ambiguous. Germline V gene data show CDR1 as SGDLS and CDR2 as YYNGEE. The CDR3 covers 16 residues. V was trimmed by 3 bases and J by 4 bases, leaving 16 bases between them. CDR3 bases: TGTGCCAGCAGCGCCGCCCCGGGTTCCGATAATGAAAAACTGTTTTTT. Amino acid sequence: CASSAAPGSDNEKLFF. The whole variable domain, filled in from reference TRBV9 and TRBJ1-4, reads DSGVTQTPKHLITATGQRVTLRCSPRSGDLSVYWYQQSLDQGLQFLIQYYNGEERAKGNILERFSAQQFPDLHSELNLSSLELGDSALYFCASSAAPGSDNEKLFFGSGTQLSVL.

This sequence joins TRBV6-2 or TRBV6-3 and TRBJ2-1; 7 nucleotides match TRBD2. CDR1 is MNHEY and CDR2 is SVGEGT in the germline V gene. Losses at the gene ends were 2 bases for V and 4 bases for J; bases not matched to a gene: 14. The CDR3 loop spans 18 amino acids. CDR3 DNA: TGTGCCAGCAGTTACAGAGGGACTGGGAGGGGACCTTACAATGAGCAGTTCTTC. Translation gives CASSYRGTGRGPYNEQFF.

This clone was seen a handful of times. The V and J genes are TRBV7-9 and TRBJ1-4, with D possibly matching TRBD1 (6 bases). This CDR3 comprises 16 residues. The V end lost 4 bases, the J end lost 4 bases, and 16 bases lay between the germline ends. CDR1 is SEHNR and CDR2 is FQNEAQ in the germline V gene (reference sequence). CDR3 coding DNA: TGTGCCAGCAGCTCGTGGACAGCCGGATTTAATGAAAAACTGTTTTTT. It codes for CASSSWTAGFNEKLFF.

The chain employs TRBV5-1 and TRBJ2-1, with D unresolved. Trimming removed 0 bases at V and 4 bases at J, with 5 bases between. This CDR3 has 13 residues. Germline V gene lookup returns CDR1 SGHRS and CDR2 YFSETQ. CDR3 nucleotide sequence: TGCGCCAGCAGCTTGGTCCAGTACAATGAGCAGTTCTTC. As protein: CASSLVQYNEQFF.

The CDR3 loop reads CASATSGGAGTDTQYF. The CDR3 coding sequence is TGTGCCAGCGCGACTAGCGGGGGGGCGGGCACAGATACGCAGTATTTT. The V and J genes are TRBV7-3 and TRBJ2-3, with TRBD2 identical over 14 bases. CDR3 length: 16 residues. Germline V gives CDR1 SGHTA, CDR2 FQGTGA. V lost 8 bases and J lost 1; bases outside the gene matches: 5.

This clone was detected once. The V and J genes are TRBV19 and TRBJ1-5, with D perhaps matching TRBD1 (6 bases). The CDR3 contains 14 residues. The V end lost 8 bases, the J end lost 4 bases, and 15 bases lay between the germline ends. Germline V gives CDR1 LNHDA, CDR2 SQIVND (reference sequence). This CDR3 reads CASRDRPPNQPQHF. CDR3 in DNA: TGTGCCAGTCGCGACAGGCCGCCTAATCAGCCCCAGCATTTT.

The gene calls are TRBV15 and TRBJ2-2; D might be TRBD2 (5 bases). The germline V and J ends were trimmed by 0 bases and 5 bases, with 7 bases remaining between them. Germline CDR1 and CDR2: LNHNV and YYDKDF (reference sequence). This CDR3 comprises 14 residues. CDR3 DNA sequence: TGTGCCACCAGCAGAGATAGGGAGACCGGGGAGCTGTTTTTT. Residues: CATSRDRETGELFF.

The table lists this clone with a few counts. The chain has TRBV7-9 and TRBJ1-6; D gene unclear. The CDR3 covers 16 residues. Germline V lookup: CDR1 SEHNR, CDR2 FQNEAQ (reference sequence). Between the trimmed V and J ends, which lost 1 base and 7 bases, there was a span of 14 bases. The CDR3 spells CASSLDGQAGNSPLHF. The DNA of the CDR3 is TGTGCCAGCAGCTTAGATGGGCAAGCGGGAAATTCACCCCTCCACTTT.

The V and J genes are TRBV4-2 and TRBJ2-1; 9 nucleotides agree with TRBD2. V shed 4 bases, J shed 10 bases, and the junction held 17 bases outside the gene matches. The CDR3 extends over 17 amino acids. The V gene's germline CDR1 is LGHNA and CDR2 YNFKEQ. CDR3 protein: CASSPLLIGGGAVEQFF. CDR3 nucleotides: TGTGCCAGCAGCCCCCTTTTAATTGGCGGGGGGGCCGTCGAGCAGTTCTTC.

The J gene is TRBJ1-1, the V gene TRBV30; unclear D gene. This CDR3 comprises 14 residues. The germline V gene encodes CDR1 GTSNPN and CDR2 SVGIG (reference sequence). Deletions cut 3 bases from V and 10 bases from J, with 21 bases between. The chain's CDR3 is CAWRTPGIGNGAFF. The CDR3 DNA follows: TGTGCCTGGAGGACTCCAGGTATCGGGAATGGAGCTTTCTTT.

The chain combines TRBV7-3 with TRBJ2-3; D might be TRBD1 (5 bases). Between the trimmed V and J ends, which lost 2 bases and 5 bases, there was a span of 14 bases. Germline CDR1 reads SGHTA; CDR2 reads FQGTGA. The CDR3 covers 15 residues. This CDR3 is CASSLRDSRIDTQYF. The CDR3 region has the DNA TGTGCCAGCAGCTTACGAGACAGCAGGATAGATACGCAGTATTTT.

The CDR3 sequence is CASSLQDQNTEAFF. The CDR3 coding sequence is TGTGCCAGCTCACTACAGGACCAGAACACTGAAGCTTTCTTT. The chain employs TRBV18 and TRBJ1-1, with D possibly being TRBD1 (5 bases). V was trimmed by 4 bases and J by 1 base, leaving 10 bases between them. Germline V gives CDR1 KGHSH, CDR2 LQKENI. This CDR3 is built from 14 residues.

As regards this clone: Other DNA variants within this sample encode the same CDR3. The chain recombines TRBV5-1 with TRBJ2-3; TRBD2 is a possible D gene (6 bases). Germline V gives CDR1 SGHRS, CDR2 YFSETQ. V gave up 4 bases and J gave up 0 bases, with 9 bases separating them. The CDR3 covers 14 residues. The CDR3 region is CASSPGLSTDTQYF. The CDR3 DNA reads TGCGCCAGCAGCCCGGGACTGAGCACAGATACGCAGTATTTT.

CDR3 coding DNA: TGTGCCAGCAGCCAAGAATCTACAGGGTTTGAAGCTTTCTTT. It yields the protein CASSQESTGFEAFF. The chain couples TRBV3-1 (or the pseudogene TRBV3-2) to TRBJ1-1; D is perhaps TRBD1 (6 bases). Germline CDR1 LGHDT, CDR2 YNNKEL (reference sequence). Trimming took 0 bases from V and 7 from J, leaving 12 bases between them. The CDR3 runs to 14 residues.